The subject of this entry is one T cell receptor beta chain. The antigen remains unidentified. The entry originates in a study of monozygotic twins with cystic fibrosis. Study details: Library input was three micrograms of fragmented DNA, with approximately 14 PCR cycles. Study-wide results and limits: J usage was most co-twin-similar in 8 of 16 pairs, V in 13. Nucleotide-identical clonotype sharing was significantly higher within monozygotic CF twin pairs than between unrelated CF individuals.

The CDR3 has 17 amino acids. After removal of 7 bases from V and 3 bases from J, the junction contained 13 bases not matched to a gene. Per germline, CDR1 SQVTM and CDR2 ANQGSEA. Sequenced by immunoSEQ multiplex PCR; TCRdb stores in-frame clones only, minus some. The repertoire holds 34,000 or so clones, with more than 85% as singletons. Sequencing was carried out using blood. The J gene is TRBJ2-3, the V gene TRBV29-1; 13 bases match TRBD2. This sequence was found in a girl aged 2-10 years with cystic fibrosis. The CDR3: CSGRGGTSGTRTDTQYF. The DNA of the CDR3 is TGCAGCGGTCGGGGGGGGACTAGCGGGACTAGGACAGATACGCAGTATTTT.